This is a list of T cell receptor beta chains from one sample in a study of neurological immune-mediated disorders. Each CDR3 protein is one row after TCRdb ran MiXCR on the 5' RACE reads. The table includes about 21,000 distinct CDR3 sequences, roughly a sixth detected once. Source material: CD8+ T cells from blood. The receptor source for this set is a woman between 18 and 30 years old with multiple sclerosis. Each CDR3 is given with its conserved first and last residue. The D gene is left open where the match is weak. Rows give clone size only sometimes, using once, few, many, or a class for an expanded clone.

clone_size: many; j_call: TRBJ1-6; v_call: TRBV27; d_call: TRBD1; cdr3_nt: TGTGCCAGCAGTTTATCTACTCAGGGGGCCCCACCCCTCCACTTT; cdr3_aa: CASSLSTQGAPPLHF
clone_size: NA; j_call: TRBJ1-1; v_call: TRBV14; d_call: NA; cdr3_nt: TGTGCCAGCAGCCAAGTAGTGGTCGGTTTCACTGAAGCTTTCTTT; cdr3_aa: CASSQVVVGFTEAFF
clone_size: many; j_call: TRBJ1-2; v_call: TRBV3-1; d_call: NA; cdr3_nt: TGTGCCAGCAGCCAAGAACACAACTATGGCTACACCTTC; cdr3_aa: CASSQEHNYGYTF
clone_size: many; j_call: TRBJ1-1; v_call: TRBV7-9; d_call: TRBD1; cdr3_nt: TGTGCCAGCAGCTCGGACAGGGTTCACCCTGAAGCTTTCTTT; cdr3_aa: CASSSDRVHPEAFF
clone_size: once; j_call: TRBJ2-3; v_call: TRBV20-1; d_call: NA; cdr3_nt: TGCAGTGCCCCGGGGGAAGGAGATACGCAGTATTTT; cdr3_aa: CSAPGEGDTQYF
clone_size: medium-sized; j_call: TRBJ1-1; v_call: TRBV29-1; d_call: TRBD1; cdr3_nt: TGCAGCGTTCTAAATAGGGACAGGGGGTTCACTGAAGCTTTCTTT; cdr3_aa: CSVLNRDRGFTEAFF
clone_size: many; j_call: TRBJ2-6; v_call: TRBV3-1; d_call: NA; cdr3_nt: TGTGCCAGCAGCCAAGATGGTCGCCAGGGGAGCTCTGGGGCCAACGTCCTGACTTTC; cdr3_aa: CASSQDGRQGSSGANVLTF
clone_size: many; j_call: TRBJ2-1; v_call: TRBV20-1; d_call: NA; cdr3_nt: TGCAGTGCTAGTTCTGGCGGATACAATGAGCAGTTCTTC; cdr3_aa: CSASSGGYNEQFF
clone_size: many; j_call: TRBJ1-3; v_call: TRBV10-3; d_call: NA; cdr3_nt: TGTGCCACCGGGCAGGGATATGGAAACACCATATATTTT; cdr3_aa: CATGQGYGNTIYF
clone_size: many; j_call: TRBJ1-4; v_call: TRBV7-7; d_call: TRBD1; cdr3_nt: TGTGCTAGCAGCCCATTCCCCGGGACAGGGGGAAAACTGTTTTTT; cdr3_aa: CASSPFPGTGGKLFF
clone_size: many; j_call: TRBJ2-5; v_call: TRBV7-9; d_call: NA; cdr3_nt: TGTGCCTCCCAGGGTAGCTTCGAGACCCAGTACTTC; cdr3_aa: CASQGSFETQYF
clone_size: many; j_call: TRBJ2-1; v_call: TRBV5-1; d_call: NA; cdr3_nt: TGCGCCAGCAGCTTGGAGTGGGGCCGGATCAATGAGCAGTTCTTC; cdr3_aa: CASSLEWGRINEQFF
clone_size: many; j_call: TRBJ1-2; v_call: TRBV6-5; d_call: TRBD1; cdr3_nt: TGTGCCAGCAGTTCAGGGGGCCAGGGGGTGAATGGCTACACCTTC; cdr3_aa: CASSSGGQGVNGYTF
clone_size: medium-sized; j_call: TRBJ2-7; v_call: TRBV5-1; d_call: NA; cdr3_nt: TGCGCCAGCAGCTTGGAACAGGCCTCCGTCGAGCAGTACTTC; cdr3_aa: CASSLEQASVEQYF
clone_size: many; j_call: TRBJ2-3; v_call: TRBV5-1; d_call: NA; cdr3_nt: TGCGCCAGCAGCCTGGCCGACCTGAGGGCCCCAGATACGCAGTATTTT; cdr3_aa: CASSLADLRAPDTQYF
clone_size: many; j_call: TRBJ2-1; v_call: TRBV12-3/TRBV12-4; d_call: NA; cdr3_nt: TGTGCCAGCAGTTTAGTTAACAATGAGCAGTTCTTC; cdr3_aa: CASSLVNNEQFF
clone_size: NA; j_call: TRBJ1-1; v_call: TRBV20-1; d_call: NA; cdr3_nt: TGCAGTGCTAGGGCCTCGATGGGCACTGAAGCTTTCTTT; cdr3_aa: CSARASMGTEAFF
clone_size: many; j_call: TRBJ2-2; v_call: TRBV10-2; d_call: TRBD2; cdr3_nt: TGCGCCGGGGCTGTAGCGGGGGAGAACACCGGGGAGCTGTTTTTT; cdr3_aa: CAGAVAGENTGELFF
clone_size: many; j_call: TRBJ2-1; v_call: TRBV5-1; d_call: NA; cdr3_nt: TGCGCCAGCAGCCCGTCCACGTGGGGCGCCTACAATGAGCAGTTCTTC; cdr3_aa: CASSPSTWGAYNEQFF
clone_size: many; j_call: TRBJ1-4; v_call: TRBV6-5; d_call: NA; cdr3_nt: TGTGCCAGCAGTTACGGAGGGGCTGTGAATGAAAAACTGTTTTTT; cdr3_aa: CASSYGGAVNEKLFF
clone_size: many; j_call: TRBJ1-2; v_call: TRBV6-5; d_call: NA; cdr3_nt: TGTGCCAGCAGTTACTCCACCACCAGTTCGTATGGCTATGGCTACACCTTC; cdr3_aa: CASSYSTTSSYGYGYTF
clone_size: many; j_call: TRBJ2-2; v_call: TRBV5-4; d_call: NA; cdr3_nt: TGTGCCAGCAGCTTACCAGGGGGGACCACCGGGGAGCTGTTTTTT; cdr3_aa: CASSLPGGTTGELFF